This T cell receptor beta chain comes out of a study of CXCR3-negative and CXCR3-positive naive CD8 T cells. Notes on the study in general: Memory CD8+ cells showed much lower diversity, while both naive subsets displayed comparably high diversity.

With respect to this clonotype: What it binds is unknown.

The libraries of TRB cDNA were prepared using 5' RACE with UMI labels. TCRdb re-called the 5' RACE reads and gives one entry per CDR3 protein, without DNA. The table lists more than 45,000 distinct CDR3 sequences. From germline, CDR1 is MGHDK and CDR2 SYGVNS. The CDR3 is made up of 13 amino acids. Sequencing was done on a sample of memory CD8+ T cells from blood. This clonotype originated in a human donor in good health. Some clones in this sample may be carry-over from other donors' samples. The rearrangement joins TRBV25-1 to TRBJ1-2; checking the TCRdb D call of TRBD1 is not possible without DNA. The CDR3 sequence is CAAETGVGYGYTF.